The following is a T cell receptor (beta chain) sequence with its context. This specimen belongs to a study of blood T cell repertoires in COVID-19. At the level of the study: PBMCs, B-cell-depleted T cells, or T cells provided the cDNA or gDNA that made up the material.

Residents of about two dozen US areas, aged roughly 18 to 90 years, made up the participants. Participant-given clinical history determined each cohort assignment. Germline V CDR1 and CDR2: MNHEY, SVGAGI. The CDR3 sequence is 13 residues long. Trimming left V 0 bases short and J 6 bases short, with 6 bases between. The authors' processing: Nucleated cell number was recorded as an estimate derived from reference gene primer amplification. This table comes from immunoSEQ multiplex PCR, and its TCRdb copy is limited to in-frame clones, with some not included. V and J calls and clone size are given by that table; D and trimming were obtained from the DNA. The sample holds approximately 280,000 clones; roughly 89% are singletons and the top ten take roughly 1.5%.

The chain combines TRBV6-5 with TRBJ1-5; no clear D. Sequenced: PBMCs or T cells enriched from blood (not recorded which). This sequence was found in a woman under 30 with acute COVID-19. For the CDR3, the DNA is TGTGCCAGCAGTTACTCGGGGAGTCAGCCCCAGCATTTT. Protein sequence: CASSYSGSQPQHF.